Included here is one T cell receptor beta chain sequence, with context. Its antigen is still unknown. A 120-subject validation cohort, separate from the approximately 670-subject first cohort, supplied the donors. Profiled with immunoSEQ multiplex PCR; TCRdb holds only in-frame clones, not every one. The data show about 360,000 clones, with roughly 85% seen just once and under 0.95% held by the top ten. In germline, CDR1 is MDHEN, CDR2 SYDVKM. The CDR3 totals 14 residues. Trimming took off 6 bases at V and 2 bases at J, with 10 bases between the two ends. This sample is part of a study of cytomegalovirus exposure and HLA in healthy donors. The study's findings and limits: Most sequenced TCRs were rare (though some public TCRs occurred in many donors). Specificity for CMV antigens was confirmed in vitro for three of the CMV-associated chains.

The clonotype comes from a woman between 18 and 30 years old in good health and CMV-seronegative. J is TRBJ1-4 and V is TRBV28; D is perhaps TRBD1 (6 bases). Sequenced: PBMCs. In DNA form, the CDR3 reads TGTGCCAGCAGCCTTACAGGGACTAATGAAAAACTGTTTTTT. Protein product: CASSLTGTNEKLFF.